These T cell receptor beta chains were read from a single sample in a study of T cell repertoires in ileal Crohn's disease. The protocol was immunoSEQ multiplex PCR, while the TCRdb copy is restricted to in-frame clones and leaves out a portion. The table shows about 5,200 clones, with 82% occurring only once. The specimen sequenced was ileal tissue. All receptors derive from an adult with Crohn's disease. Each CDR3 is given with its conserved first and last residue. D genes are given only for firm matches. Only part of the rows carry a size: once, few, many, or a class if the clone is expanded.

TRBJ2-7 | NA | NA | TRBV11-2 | CASSLGAAGTYEQYF | TGTGCCAGCAGCTTAGGGGCGGCTGGGACCTACGAGCAGTACTTC
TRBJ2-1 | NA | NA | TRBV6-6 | CASSASGHRNEQFF | TGTGCCAGCAGTGCCTCGGGACACCGCAATGAGCAGTTCTTC
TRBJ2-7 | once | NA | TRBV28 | CASSPPISVYEQYF | TGTGCCAGCAGTCCCCCAATATCCGTCTACGAGCAGTACTTC
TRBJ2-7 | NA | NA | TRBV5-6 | CASSWETYEQYF | TGTGCCAGCAGCTGGGAAACCTACGAGCAGTACTTC
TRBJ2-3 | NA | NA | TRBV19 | CASSGVGGGDTQYF | TGTGCCAGTAGTGGCGTGGGAGGGGGAGATACGCAGTATTTT
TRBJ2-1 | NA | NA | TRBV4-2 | CASSQETQPPNEQFF | TGTGCCAGCAGCCAAGAGACCCAACCGCCGAATGAGCAGTTCTTC
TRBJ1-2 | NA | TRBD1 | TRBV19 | CARRQGDYGYTF | TGTGCCAGAAGACAGGGGGACTATGGCTACACCTTC
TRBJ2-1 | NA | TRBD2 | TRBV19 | CASMPGGPGNEQFF | TGTGCCAGTATGCCGGGAGGGCCGGGTAATGAGCAGTTCTTC
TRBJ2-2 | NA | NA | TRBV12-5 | CASGLYGGYTGELFF | TGTGCTAGTGGTTTATATGGCGGGTACACCGGGGAGCTGTTTTTT
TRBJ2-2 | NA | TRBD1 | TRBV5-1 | CASSRQGAGGELFF | TGCGCCAGCAGCCGTCAGGGGGCTGGCGGGGAGCTGTTTTTT
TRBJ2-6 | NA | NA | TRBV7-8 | CASSLKTSGQTGANVLTF | TGTGCCAGCAGCTTAAAAACGTCGGGTCAGACTGGGGCCAACGTCCTGACTTTC
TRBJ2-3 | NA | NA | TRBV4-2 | CASSQEYRESTDTQYF | TGTGCCAGCAGCCAAGAATACAGAGAGTCCACAGATACGCAGTATTTT
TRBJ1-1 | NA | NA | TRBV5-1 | CASSSQSGNTEAFF | TGCGCCAGCAGCTCGCAAAGCGGGAACACTGAAGCTTTCTTT